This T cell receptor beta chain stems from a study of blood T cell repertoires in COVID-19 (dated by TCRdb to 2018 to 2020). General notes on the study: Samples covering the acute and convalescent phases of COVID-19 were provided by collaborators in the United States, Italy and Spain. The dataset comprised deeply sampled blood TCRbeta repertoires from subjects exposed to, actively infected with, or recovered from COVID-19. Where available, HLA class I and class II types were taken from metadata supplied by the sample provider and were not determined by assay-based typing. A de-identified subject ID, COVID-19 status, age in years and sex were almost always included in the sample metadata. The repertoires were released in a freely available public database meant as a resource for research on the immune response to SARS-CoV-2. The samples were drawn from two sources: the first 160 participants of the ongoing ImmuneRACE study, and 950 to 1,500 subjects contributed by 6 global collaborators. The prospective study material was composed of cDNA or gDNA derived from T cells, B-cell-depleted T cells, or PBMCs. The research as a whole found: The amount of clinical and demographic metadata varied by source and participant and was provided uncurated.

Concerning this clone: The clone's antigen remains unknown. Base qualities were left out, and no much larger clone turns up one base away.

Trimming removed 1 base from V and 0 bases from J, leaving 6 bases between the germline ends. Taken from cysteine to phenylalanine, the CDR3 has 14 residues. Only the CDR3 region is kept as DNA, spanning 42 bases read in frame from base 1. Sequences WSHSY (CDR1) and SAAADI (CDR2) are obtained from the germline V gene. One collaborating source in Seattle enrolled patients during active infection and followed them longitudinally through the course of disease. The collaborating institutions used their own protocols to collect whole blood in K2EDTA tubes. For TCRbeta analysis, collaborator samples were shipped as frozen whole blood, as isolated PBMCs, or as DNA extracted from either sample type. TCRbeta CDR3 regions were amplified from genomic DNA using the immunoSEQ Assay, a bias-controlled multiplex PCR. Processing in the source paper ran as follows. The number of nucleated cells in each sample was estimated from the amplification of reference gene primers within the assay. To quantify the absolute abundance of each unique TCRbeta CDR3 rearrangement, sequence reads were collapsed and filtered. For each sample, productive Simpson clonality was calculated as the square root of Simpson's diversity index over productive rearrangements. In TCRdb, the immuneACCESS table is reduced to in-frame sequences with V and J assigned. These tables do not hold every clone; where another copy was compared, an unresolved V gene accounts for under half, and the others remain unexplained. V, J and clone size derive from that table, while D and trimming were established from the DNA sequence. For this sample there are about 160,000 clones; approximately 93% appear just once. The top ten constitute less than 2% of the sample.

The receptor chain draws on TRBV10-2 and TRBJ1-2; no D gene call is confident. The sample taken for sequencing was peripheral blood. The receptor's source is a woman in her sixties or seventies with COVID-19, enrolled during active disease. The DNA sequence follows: TGCGCCAGCAGTGAGTTCGGTGCTAACTATGGCTACACCTTC. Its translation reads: CASSEFGANYGYTF.